The rows below give T cell receptor beta chains drawn from one sample of a study of cytomegalovirus exposure and HLA in healthy donors. Clones were read by immunoSEQ multiplex PCR, and TCRdb kept only the in-frame ones, dropping some. The profile covers more than 75,000 clones, with about 74% appearing a single time and roughly 6.2% taken by the ten largest. The source material was PBMCs. The receptors were sampled from a woman in her 50s in good health and CMV-seropositive. Both conserved end residues are part of each CDR3. A D gene is named only where the DNA matches it firmly. Expanded clones are given a class, and other clones once, few, many or no size at all.

TRBV2	-	-	TRBJ2-2	TGTGCCAGCAGTGAAGTACAGAACACCGGGGAGCTGTTTTTT	CASSEVQNTGELFF
TRBV7-9	-	few	TRBJ2-1	TGTGCCAGCAGTCTAGTGGGCTCCTACAATGAGCAGTTCTTC	CASSLVGSYNEQFF
TRBV10-3	-	once	TRBJ1-2	TGTGCCATCAGAGCAGGTGGCTATGGCTACACCTTC	CAIRAGGYGYTF
TRBV6-5	-	-	TRBJ2-5	TGTGCCAGCAGCCCCCCCTGGGGCGCAGGAGAGACCCAGTACTTC	CASSPPWGAGETQYF
TRBV6-5	TRBD1	-	TRBJ2-4	TGTGCCAGCAGTTACTCGGACAGGGGTGGGAACATTCAGTACTTC	CASSYSDRGGNIQYF
TRBV7-6	TRBD1	-	TRBJ2-7	TGTGCCAGCAGCTCCGAACAGGGGAACTACGAGCAGTACTTC	CASSSEQGNYEQYF
TRBV27	-	-	TRBJ2-7	TGTGCCAGCAGCCGAGGACAGTATAGTGGCTACGAGCAGTACTTC	CASSRGQYSGYEQYF
TRBV6-5	-	-	TRBJ1-2	TGTGCCAGCAGTCTAAATTCGGTGTTACCTTATGGCTACACCTTC	CASSLNSVLPYGYTF
TRBV9	TRBD1	-	TRBJ1-1	TGTGCCAGCAGCGTAGCCCAGACAGGGACCACTGAAGCTTTCTTT	CASSVAQTGTTEAFF
TRBV27	TRBD1	few	TRBJ1-1	TGTGCCAGCAATCGACAGGGGCCCAACACTGAAGCTTTCTTT	CASNRQGPNTEAFF
TRBV2	TRBD2	few	TRBJ2-7	TGTGCCAGCCGCCCGGGGACTAGCGGAAGCCACGAGCAGTACTTC	CASRPGTSGSHEQYF
TRBV7-3	TRBD2	-	TRBJ2-1	TGTGCCAGCAGCTTGAGGTCTAGCGGGCGGTACAATGAGCAGTTCTTC	CASSLRSSGRYNEQFF
TRBV5-8	TRBD1	-	TRBJ2-7	TGTGCCAGCAGCTTGGGACAGGGGTTGTACGAGCAGTACTTC	CASSLGQGLYEQYF
TRBV28	-	-	TRBJ1-2	TGTGCCAGCAGTTTGTTGGACAGCCCCATGTATGGCTACACCTTC	CASSLLDSPMYGYTF
TRBV13	TRBD1	once	TRBJ2-7	TGTGCCAGCAGCGGACAGGGAAACGAGCAGTACTTC	CASSGQGNEQYF
TRBV5-4	TRBD2	-	TRBJ2-7	TGTGCCAGCACCAACCGGAAACTAGCGGGAACCTACGAGCAGTACTTC	CASTNRKLAGTYEQYF
TRBV5-1	-	-	TRBJ2-3	TGCGCCAGCAGCTTGATGGGGGGAGACCCAGATACGCAGTATTTT	CASSLMGGDPDTQYF
TRBV5-1	TRBD1	-	TRBJ2-1	TGCGCCAGCAACCCACAGGGGGCAGGTGAGCAGTTCTTC	CASNPQGAGEQFF
TRBV6-1	-	once	TRBJ2-7	TGTGCCAGCAAGGGATCCGACAGGACCTACGAGCAGTACTTC	CASKGSDRTYEQYF
TRBV9	TRBD1	-	TRBJ2-7	TGTGCCAGCAGCGGCGGGACAGGGGGTGAGCAGTACTTC	CASSGGTGGEQYF
TRBV6-1	-	once	TRBJ2-2	TGTGCCAGCAGGGGGGGACTCCGGAACACCGGGGAGCTGTTTTTT	CASRGGLRNTGELFF
TRBV30	-	few	TRBJ1-4	TGTGCCTGGAAAGCCGGGATCATTGAAAAACTGTTTTTT	CAWKAGIIEKLFF
TRBV7-2	-	few	TRBJ2-7	TGTGCCAGCAGCTCACAGCCTCTGGTATCGTACTTC	CASSSQPLVSYF
TRBV5-1	-	-	TRBJ1-2	TGCGCCAGCAGCTTGACAGGGCCCCTGGGGTATGGCTACACCTTC	CASSLTGPLGYGYTF
TRBV19	-	-	TRBJ2-7	TGTGCCAGTAGTATTCAGGGAACCTACGAGCAGTACTTC	CASSIQGTYEQYF
TRBV2	TRBD1	-	TRBJ1-2	TGTGCCAGCAGTGTAGGGGGCGAAGGCTACACCTTC	CASSVGGEGYTF
TRBV27	TRBD2	-	TRBJ2-1	TGTGCCAGCAGTTTCCTAGCGGGAAATGAGCAGTTCTTC	CASSFLAGNEQFF
TRBV19	TRBD2	-	TRBJ2-7	TGTGCCAGTAGCGCGGGGGGAGCGAACGAGCAGTACTTC	CASSAGGANEQYF
TRBV2	-	few	TRBJ1-6	TGTGCCAGCAGTGGAGACAGGCGTAATAATTCACCCCTCCACTTT	CASSGDRRNNSPLHF
TRBV6-5	-	few	TRBJ1-4	TGTGCCAGCAGTTCGGGGAAGGTGAAAGAAAAACTGTTTTTT	CASSSGKVKEKLFF
TRBV7-9	-	-	TRBJ2-5	TGTGCCAGCAGCTTTTCCACAGGGAAAGAGACCCAGTACTTC	CASSFSTGKETQYF
TRBV5-1	-	-	TRBJ2-5	TGCGCCAGCAGCTCCGGACTAGGGGGGACCCAGTACTTC	CASSSGLGGTQYF
TRBV2	TRBD1	-	TRBJ2-7	TGTGCCAGCAGTGAATATAACAGGGGCAACGAGCAGTACTTC	CASSEYNRGNEQYF
TRBV6-5	TRBD1	-	TRBJ1-5	TGTGCCAGCAGCCCAGGGGGTTCCCGTCAGCCCCAGCATTTT	CASSPGGSRQPQHF
TRBV9	TRBD2	-	TRBJ2-5	TGTGCCAGCAGCGTAGCGGGAGGTCTGGAGACCCAGTACTTC	CASSVAGGLETQYF
TRBV15	TRBD1	few	TRBJ2-2	TGTGCCACCAGCAGGGGACGGACAGGGCCTATCGGGGAGCTGTTTTTT	CATSRGRTGPIGELFF
TRBV19	-	-	TRBJ2-2	TGTGCCAGTAAGGGGGAACTGGCCGTCCCCGGGGAGCTGTTTTTT	CASKGELAVPGELFF
TRBV2	-	-	TRBJ1-4	TGTGCCAGCAACGCCGCCACAGTCAGTCCTAATGAAAAACTGTTTTTT	CASNAATVSPNEKLFF
TRBV5-5	-	-	TRBJ1-5	TGTGCCAGCAGCTTGGTGGGGGCATCGAGCAATCAGCCCCAGCATTTT	CASSLVGASSNQPQHF
TRBV10-3	TRBD2	-	TRBJ2-2	TGTGCCATCAGTCCGGGACTAGCGGGTCAATCTAACACCGGGGAGCTGTTTTTT	CAISPGLAGQSNTGELFF
TRBV18	-	few	TRBJ1-2	TGTGCCAGCTCACCAGACAGAGGCTATGGCTACACCTTC	CASSPDRGYGYTF
TRBV7-3	-	few	TRBJ2-3	TGTGCCAGCAGCCCCTGGGACACTGGAGATACGCAGTATTTT	CASSPWDTGDTQYF
TRBV30	-	-	TRBJ1-1	TGTGCCTGGACTTTAAGCTCGAACACTGAAGCTTTCTTT	CAWTLSSNTEAFF
TRBV19	-	-	TRBJ2-1	TGTGCCAGTAGTGTACAGGATGTGAACTACAATGAGCAGTTCTTC	CASSVQDVNYNEQFF
TRBV19	-	few	TRBJ2-1	TGTGCCAGTTCAGCGGGCTCCTACAATGAGCAGTTCTTC	CASSAGSYNEQFF
TRBV7-9	-	-	TRBJ2-1	TGTGCCAGCAGCTTTCAGGGGTTTATGACAGCGAGCAATGAGCAGTTCTTC	CASSFQGFMTASNEQFF
TRBV5-1	-	-	TRBJ2-1	TGCGCCAGCAGCTTGGGGCAGGGCTATGAGCAGTTCTTC	CASSLGQGYEQFF
TRBV5-6	-	once	TRBJ2-2	TGTGCCAGCAGCTTTTCAGGGATCACCGGGGAGCTGTTTTTT	CASSFSGITGELFF
TRBV6-4	TRBD1	-	TRBJ1-2	TGTGCCAGCAGTCCTGGGACAGGAGATTGGCATGGCTACACCTTC	CASSPGTGDWHGYTF
TRBV10-2	TRBD1	-	TRBJ2-7	TGCGCCAGCAGTGAGCCCCAGGGACAGAACTCCTACGAGCAGTACTTC	CASSEPQGQNSYEQYF